The source of this TCR beta chain is a study of blood T cell repertoires in COVID-19. Overall study context: PBMCs, B-cell-depleted T cells, or T cells provided the cDNA or gDNA that made up the material.

The V gene end was trimmed by 6 bases and the J gene end by 4 bases; junction bases not matched to a gene: 12. Germline V lookup: CDR1 LNHDA, CDR2 SQIVND (reference sequence). The CDR3 runs to 16 residues. Original processing notes: By means of reference gene primer amplification, nucleated cell counts were estimated. Sequencing used immunoSEQ multiplex PCR; TCRdb keeps in-frame clones, though not all of them. The V and J calls and clone size are taken from that table; D and trimming were inferred from the DNA. The profile shows about 250,000 clones, under 90% of them singletons. This TCR derives from a middle-aged man who had recovered from COVID-19. Sequencing used PBMCs or T cells enriched from blood (not recorded which). The chain links TRBV19 to TRBJ2-3; TRBD1 aligns across 8 bases. The DNA for the CDR3 is TGTGCCAGTAGGGATCTGGGACAGGCAGTGGCAGATACGCAGTATTTT. Its protein product is CASRDLGQAVADTQYF. The variable domain in full, completed from reference TRBV19 and TRBJ2-3, reads DGGITQSPKYLFRKEGQNVTLSCEQNLNHDAMYWYRQDPGQGLRLIYYSQIVNDFQKGDIAEGYSVSREKKESFPLTVTSAQKNPTAFYLCASRDLGQAVADTQYFGPGTRLTVL.